A single sample gave rise to the 15 T cell receptor beta chains below, sequenced in a study of glioma-infiltrating T cells after dendritic cell vaccination. Sample time point: after dendritic cell vaccination, including at tumor progression/relapse. Libraries were prepared by immunoSEQ multiplex PCR; TCRdb keeps only in-frame clonotypes and omits some of them. The sample shows tens of thousands of clones, roughly four fifths of them seen only once. The starting material was blood, obtained after dendritic cell vaccination. These receptors were collected from a human donor with glioblastoma.

The genes are TRBV5-4 and TRBJ1-1, with 9 bases that match TRBD1. CDR3 length equals 17 residues. Per germline, CDR1 SGHNT and CDR2 YYREEE (reference sequence). V shed 4 bases and J 4 bases; nucleotides not matched to a gene: 14. CDR3 in DNA: TGTGCCAGCAGCAAGGATAAACTTGGGACAGGGAGCACTGAAGCTTTCTTT. This codes for CASSKDKLGTGSTEAFF.

This sequence joins TRBV29-1 and TRBJ2-1; 8 bases fit TRBD2. The junction had 6 bases not matched to a gene; V was cut back by 7 bases and J by 7 bases. Germline V gene data show CDR1 as SQVTM and CDR2 as ANQGSEA. The CDR3 is made up of 12 amino acids. The CDR3 is CSAGLEGNEQFF. The CDR3 region has the DNA TGCAGCGCGGGACTAGAGGGGAATGAGCAGTTCTTC.

This clone appeared a single time. The rearrangement uses TRBV19 and TRBJ1-3; perhaps TRBD1 as D (6 bases). CDR3 length: 14 amino acids. The V gene's germline CDR1 is LNHDA and CDR2 SQIVND (reference sequence). Trimming pared 7 bases from V and 2 bases from J, leaving 12 bases between. CDR3 sequence: CASTGTRTGNTIYF. The CDR3 region has the DNA TGTGCCAGTACTGGGACAAGGACTGGAAACACCATATATTTT.

V and J are TRBV7-6 and TRBJ1-1; a weak D match, TRBD1 (5 bases). Germline-derived CDR1 and CDR2 are SGHVS and FNYEAQ. The CDR3 is 15 residues long. V lost 2 bases and J 4 bases, leaving 14 bases between the germline ends. Here the CDR3 reads CASSLPLGGFTEAFF. CDR3 sequence (DNA): TGTGCCAGCAGCTTACCCCTGGGGGGTTTCACTGAAGCTTTCTTT.

The chain combines TRBV7-2 with TRBJ1-1, with no clear D. The CDR3 is made up of 13 amino acids. The V gene's germline CDR1 is SGHTA and CDR2 FQGNSA. Trimming took 4 bases from V and 3 from J, leaving 9 bases between them. CDR3 loop: CASSSERDTEAFF. CDR3 in DNA: TGTGCCAGCAGCTCAGAACGGGACACTGAAGCTTTCTTT.

The genes are TRBV9 and TRBJ2-7; a possible D gene is TRBD2 (7 bases). Trimming removed 3 bases at V and 3 bases at J, with 13 bases between. The CDR3 is made up of 14 amino acids. Per the germline V gene, CDR1 is SGDLS and CDR2 is YYNGEE. In DNA form, the CDR3 reads TGTGCCAGCAGCGGGGGGGGCGGCTTCTACGAGCAGTACTTC. It is translated as CASSGGGGFYEQYF.

The chain recombines TRBV7-2 with TRBJ2-7, with 9 bases lining up with TRBD1. Per the germline V gene, CDR1 is SGHTA and CDR2 is FQGNSA. Trimming at V came to 5 bases and at J to 1 base, leaving 15 bases not matched to a gene. This CDR3 is 18 amino acids long. The CDR3: CASSLQRPDRGFSYEQYF. As DNA, the CDR3 is TGTGCCAGCAGCCTACAGCGCCCGGACAGGGGTTTTTCCTACGAGCAGTACTTC. The entire variable domain, with the rest obtained from reference TRBV7-2 and TRBJ2-7, is as follows: GAGVSQSPSNKVTEKGKDVELRCDPISGHTALYWYRQSLGQGLEFLIYFQGNSAPDKSGLPSDRFSAERTGGSVSTLTIQRTQQEDSAVYLCASSLQRPDRGFSYEQYFGPGTRLTVT.

The chain couples TRBV4-2 to TRBJ1-2; 8 bases fit TRBD1. V lost 3 bases, J lost 2 bases, and 2 bases stayed unmatched. The V gene's germline CDR1 is LGHNA and CDR2 YNFKEQ. This CDR3 is built from 14 residues. The CDR3 loop reads CASSQRTGNYGYTF. Here the CDR3 DNA reads TGTGCCAGCAGCCAGAGGACAGGGAACTATGGCTACACCTTC.

In its sample, this clone was seen once. The chain recombines TRBV19 with TRBJ1-5; D is possibly TRBD1 (5 bases). The CDR3 is 18 residues long. The V end was cut by 5 bases, the J end by 0 bases, with 20 bases between. Germline CDR1 and CDR2: LNHDA and SQIVND (reference sequence). The CDR3 loop reads CASSHRGWGVYSNQPQHF. CDR3 nucleotide sequence: TGTGCCAGTAGTCACCGGGGTTGGGGGGTATATAGCAATCAGCCCCAGCATTTT.

The rearrangement uses TRBV7-9 and TRBJ2-7; weak D call: TRBD2 (5 bases). The germline V gene encodes CDR1 SEHNR and CDR2 FQNEAQ (reference sequence). This CDR3 has 13 amino acids. With 3 bases removed from V and 6 bases from J, the gap between germline ends came to 12 bases. The CDR3 protein is CASSFYEGGEQYF. Here the CDR3 DNA reads TGTGCCAGCAGCTTTTACGAGGGTGGCGAGCAGTACTTC. The whole variable domain, filled in from reference TRBV7-9 and TRBJ2-7, reads DTGVSQNPRHKITKRGQNVTFRCDPISEHNRLYWYRQTLGQGPEFLTYFQNEAQLEKSRLLSDRFSAERPKGSFSTLEIQRTEQGDSAMYLCASSFYEGGEQYFGPGTRLTVT.

The rearrangement joins TRBV25-1 to TRBJ1-2; 7 bases agree with TRBD1. Unmatched junction bases numbered 15, after V lost 3 bases and J lost 14 bases. The length of the CDR3 is 14 residues. Germline-derived CDR1 and CDR2 are MGHDK and SYGVNS. The CDR3 region has the DNA TGTGCCAGCAGTGACCCCGGGACAGCAATAGCGGAAACCTTC. Its protein product is CASSDPGTAIAETF.

This clone was observed once. This chain connects TRBV19 to TRBJ1-2, with 8 nucleotides matching TRBD1. This CDR3 is 14 amino acids long. CDR1 LNHDA and CDR2 SQIVND come from the germline V gene (reference sequence). After removal of 3 bases from V and 2 bases from J, the junction contained 2 bases not matched to a gene. DNA for the CDR3: TGTGCCAGTAGTATGGGGGACAGGAACTATGGCTACACCTTC. Amino acids: CASSMGDRNYGYTF.

The chain couples TRBV30 to TRBJ1-1, with 7 bases that match TRBD1. There are 12 residues in the CDR3. With V trimmed by 8 bases and J by 0 bases, 3 bases remained unmatched. Per germline, CDR1 GTSNPN and CDR2 SVGIG (reference sequence). In nucleotides, the CDR3 is TGTGCCGAACAGGGGATGAACACTGAAGCTTTCTTT. It translates to CAEQGMNTEAFF.

By sample share, this clone is medium-sized (0.01 to 0.1%). The genes are TRBV7-2 and TRBJ1-6; 7 bases map to TRBD1. In germline, CDR1 is SGHTA, CDR2 FQGNSA. The CDR3 consists of 14 residues. The V segment lost 6 bases and the J segment 6 bases; nucleotides outside the gene matches: 5. The CDR3 loop reads CASRAGGSNSPLHF. The CDR3, as DNA: TGTGCCAGCAGAGCAGGGGGATCTAATTCACCCCTCCACTTT.

The chain employs TRBV19 and TRBJ1-1; D gene uncertain. Germline values: CDR1 LNHDA, CDR2 SQIVND (reference sequence). The CDR3 consists of 13 residues. The germline V and J ends were trimmed by 3 bases and 1 base, with 6 bases remaining between them. CDR3 DNA sequence: TGTGCCAGTAGTATCACTTCGAACACTGAAGCTTTCTTT. It yields the protein CASSITSNTEAFF.